These 30 T cell receptor beta chains came from one sample sequenced in a study of blood T cell repertoires in COVID-19. Produced via immunoSEQ multiplex PCR; TCRdb's table is partial and in-frame only. The data show about 91,000 clones, 70% to 90% seen once. The source material was peripheral blood. These receptors all stem from a man aged 65 to 79 with acute or convalescent COVID-19.

V usage is TRBV2 and J usage is TRBJ1-1; 10 bases fit TRBD1. Germline lookup yields CDR1 SNHLY and CDR2 FYNNEI. The CDR3 has 14 residues. The V and J ends lost 6 bases and 5 bases, in that order; junction bases with no gene match: 6. CDR3 loop: CASSLDRGQTEAFF. CDR3 nucleotide sequence: TGTGCCAGCAGCCTAGACAGGGGGCAAACTGAAGCTTTCTTT.

The chain combines TRBV7-9 with TRBJ1-2; D gene unclear. This CDR3 spans 13 amino acids. Trimming took off 7 bases at V and 7 bases at J, with 16 bases between the two ends. Per germline, CDR1 SEHNR and CDR2 FQNEAQ (reference sequence). The chain's CDR3 is CASINRRSVGYTF. CDR3 bases: TGTGCCAGCATTAACCGGAGGAGTGTTGGCTACACCTTC. Filled out from reference TRBV7-9 and TRBJ1-2, the complete variable domain reads DTGVSQNPRHKITKRGQNVTFRCDPISEHNRLYWYRQTLGQGPEFLTYFQNEAQLEKSRLLSDRFSAERPKGSFSTLEIQRTEQGDSAMYLCASINRRSVGYTFGSGTRLTVV.

CDR3 DNA: TGTGCCAGCAGTTACCGGTCTGACTATGGCTACACCTTC. It yields the protein CASSYRSDYGYTF. The chain couples TRBV6-5 to TRBJ1-2, with D unresolved. Trimming stripped 2 bases from V and 3 bases from J, with 7 bases between. This CDR3 spans 13 amino acids. Germline CDR1 and CDR2: MNHEY and SVGAGI.

The chain carries TRBV9 and TRBJ2-5; 8 bases line up with TRBD2. The V and J ends lost 0 bases and 5 bases, in that order; junction bases with no gene match: 3. Germline CDR1 SGDLS, CDR2 YYNGEE. The CDR3 covers 14 residues. The CDR3 reads CASSVEGGGETQYF. In DNA, the CDR3 is TGTGCCAGCAGCGTAGAAGGCGGGGGGGAGACCCAGTACTTC.

The chain is built from TRBV10-2 and TRBJ1-3; TRBD1 might be the D (5 bases). Germline loops: CDR1 WSHSY, CDR2 SAAADI. The CDR3 runs to 16 residues. V was cut by 4 bases and J by 1 base, with 14 bases left in between. This CDR3 reads CASSATGTASGNTIYF. For the CDR3, the DNA is TGCGCCAGCAGTGCGACCGGGACTGCTTCTGGAAACACCATATATTTT.

The genes are TRBV2 and TRBJ2-3; D uncertain. The CDR3 length is 11 residues. With 7 bases removed from V and 5 bases from J, the gap between germline ends came to 7 bases. From germline, CDR1 is SNHLY and CDR2 FYNNEI. The CDR3 is CASILLDTQYF. CDR3 in DNA: TGTGCCAGCATTCTCCTAGATACGCAGTATTTT.

The chain combines TRBV18 with TRBJ2-7; 7 bases map to TRBD1. Germline V lookup: CDR1 KGHSH, CDR2 LQKENI. The CDR3 extends over 14 amino acids. The trim removed 3 bases at V and 2 bases at J, leaving 4 bases unmatched. CDR3 DNA: TGTGCCAGCTCACCCGGACAGGTTACCTACGAGCAGTACTTC. Residues: CASSPGQVTYEQYF.

The chain uses TRBV2 and TRBJ2-3; TRBD2 aligns across 10 bases. Per the germline V gene, CDR1 is SNHLY and CDR2 is FYNNEI. The CDR3 spans 14 residues. J was trimmed by 9 bases and V by 2 bases; bases with no gene match: 5. This CDR3 reads CASSESTSGVTQYF. The CDR3 nucleotides are TGTGCCAGCAGTGAATCCACTAGCGGGGTGACGCAGTATTTT.

The table lists this clone with a few counts. V and J are TRBV2 and TRBJ1-1; 9 bases line up with TRBD1. The CDR3 has 15 residues. Germline V gene sequence: CDR1 SNHLY, CDR2 FYNNEI. V lost 3 bases and J lost 4; bases outside the gene matches: 6. The CDR3 is CASSDYRGRSTEAFF. The CDR3 DNA reads TGTGCCAGCAGTGATTACAGGGGGCGGAGCACTGAAGCTTTCTTT.

This clone appeared a single time. The chain is built from TRBV6-5 and TRBJ1-3, with TRBD1 identical over 8 bases. V shed 6 bases, J shed 6 bases, and the junction held 7 bases outside the gene matches. The length of the CDR3 is 14 residues. In germline, CDR1 is MNHEY, CDR2 SVGAGI. The CDR3 loop is CASRGGQGANTIYF. The CDR3 DNA follows: TGTGCCAGCAGGGGTGGACAGGGTGCAAACACCATATATTTT.

The rearrangement joins TRBV9 to TRBJ1-2; D ambiguous. Germline CDR1 reads SGDLS; CDR2 reads YYNGEE. Trimming removed 0 bases from V and 8 bases from J, with 11 bases in between. The CDR3 is 13 amino acids. CDR3: CASSVVGSSGYTF. CDR3 sequence (DNA): TGTGCCAGCAGCGTAGTGGGGTCTAGCGGCTACACCTTC.

This rearrangement joins TRBV29-1 to TRBJ2-3; no firm D call. This CDR3 is 13 amino acids long. Deletions cut 5 bases from V and 3 bases from J, with 12 bases between. Germline lookup yields CDR1 SQVTM and CDR2 ANQGSEA. CDR3 amino acids: CSVTATTTDTQYF. CDR3 nucleotides: TGCAGCGTTACCGCGACAACTACAGATACGCAGTATTTT.

This chain uses TRBV28 with TRBJ2-3; the D gene is possibly TRBD2 (6 bases). The ends were cut back, 11 bases at V and 1 base at J, with 19 bases in the middle. Germline V gene sequence: CDR1 MDHEN, CDR2 SYDVKM. This CDR3 spans 15 amino acids. In DNA form, the CDR3 reads TGTGCCTGCAAACCGGACTACCCTGGCACAGATACGCAGTATTTT. It translates to CACKPDYPGTDTQYF.

There are a few counts of this clone. The chain couples TRBV5-4 to TRBJ1-1; a possible D gene is TRBD1 (6 bases). The CDR3 loop spans 16 amino acids. V lost 4 bases and J lost 1, with 17 bases in between. In germline, CDR1 is SGHNT, CDR2 YYREEE (reference sequence). In nucleotides, the CDR3 is TGTGCCAGCAGCCTCCAGGGGTTATGGGAGAACACTGAAGCTTTCTTT. This encodes CASSLQGLWENTEAFF.

V and J are TRBV4-1 and TRBJ1-4; D remains unclear. Deletions cut 4 bases from V and 8 bases from J, with 14 bases between. The germline CDR1 and CDR2 sequences are MGHRA and YSYEKL. The length of the CDR3 is 14 residues. The CDR3 spells CASSRGQTGEKLFF. In DNA, the CDR3 is TGCGCCAGCAGCCGCGGTCAAACCGGAGAAAAACTGTTTTTT.

The chain has TRBV11-2 and TRBJ2-3; 7 bases are shared with TRBD2. This CDR3 is built from 15 residues. Germline lookup yields CDR1 SGHAT and CDR2 FQNNGV. Trimming took 5 bases from V and 2 from J; bases not matched to a gene: 7. The CDR3 protein is CASSAGTTDTDTQYF. In nucleotides, the CDR3 is TGTGCCAGCAGCGCCGGGACTACGGACACAGATACGCAGTATTTT. The whole variable domain, remainder taken from reference TRBV11-2 and TRBJ2-3, is EAGVAQSPRYKIIEKRQSVAFWCNPISGHATLYWYQQILGQGPKLLIQFQNNGVVDDSQLPKDRFSAERLKGVDSTLKIQPAKLEDSAVYLCASSAGTTDTDTQYFGPGTRLTVL.

This rearrangement joins TRBV10-3 to TRBJ2-1; 15 bases line up with TRBD2. Germline CDR1 is ENHRY and CDR2 is SYGVKD. Trimming took 6 bases from V and 4 from J; bases not matched to a gene: 7. This CDR3 spans 17 amino acids. CDR3 DNA sequence: TGTGCCATCAGCCTAGGGACTAGCGGGGGGCTGTACAATGAGCAGTTCTTC. This codes for CAISLGTSGGLYNEQFF.

The chain couples TRBV7-9 to TRBJ1-2; 7 bases are shared with TRBD1. The trim removed 5 bases at V and 5 bases at J, leaving 5 bases unmatched. Germline values: CDR1 SEHNR, CDR2 FQNEAQ (reference sequence). The CDR3 is 13 residues long. The DNA for the CDR3 is TGTGCCAGCAGCCTAGGACAGGAATATGGCTACACCTTC. Translation: CASSLGQEYGYTF. The whole variable domain, filled in from reference TRBV7-9 and TRBJ1-2, reads DTGVSQNPRHKITKRGQNVTFRCDPISEHNRLYWYRQTLGQGPEFLTYFQNEAQLEKSRLLSDRFSAERPKGSFSTLEIQRTEQGDSAMYLCASSLGQEYGYTFGSGTRLTVV.

The rearrangement joins TRBV12-3 or TRBV12-4 to TRBJ2-5; 8 bases fit TRBD2. This CDR3 is built from 13 residues. V gave up 2 bases and J gave up 5 bases; unmatched junction bases: 1. CDR3 in DNA: TGTGCCAGCAGTTTAAGCGGGGGTGAGACCCAGTACTTC. Its translation is CASSLSGGETQYF.

The chain is built from TRBV9 and TRBJ2-3; the D is unclear. CDR3 size: 13 residues. Per the germline V gene, CDR1 is SGDLS and CDR2 is YYNGEE. V was clipped by 3 bases and J by 2 bases, with 7 bases between them. As DNA, the CDR3 is TGTGCCAGCAGCGATGTCGTCACAGATACGCAGTATTTT. Its translation: CASSDVVTDTQYF.

The V call is TRBV24-1, the J call TRBJ2-7; 7 nucleotides agree with TRBD1. Germline CDR1 and CDR2: KGHDR and SFDVKD. J was trimmed by 3 bases and V by 4 bases; bases with no gene match: 11. The CDR3 is 16 residues long. This CDR3 reads CATSDHDREPHYEQYV. The CDR3 DNA reads as TGTGCCACCAGTGACCATGACAGGGAGCCCCACTACGAGCAGTACGTC.

The chain has TRBV19 and TRBJ2-1; possible D gene TRBD1, 7 bases. The length of the CDR3 is 16 residues. The V gene lost 7 bases and the J gene lost 4 bases, with 20 bases spanning the gap. Germline V gene sequence: CDR1 LNHDA, CDR2 SQIVND (reference sequence). DNA of the CDR3: TGTGCCAGTACCCGAAGGAGGGGGCTCGGATACAATGAGCAGTTCTTC. Amino acids: CASTRRRGLGYNEQFF. The full variable domain, its missing parts supplied by reference TRBV19 and TRBJ2-1, is DGGITQSPKYLFRKEGQNVTLSCEQNLNHDAMYWYRQDPGQGLRLIYYSQIVNDFQKGDIAEGYSVSREKKESFPLTVTSAQKNPTAFYLCASTRRRGLGYNEQFFGPGTRLTVL.

The chain joins TRBV7-2 to TRBJ2-1, with 8 bases matching TRBD1. Trimming took 6 bases from V and 7 from J; bases not matched to a gene: 11. CDR1 and CDR2 (germline): SGHTA, FQGNSA. The CDR3 extends over 15 amino acids. The CDR3 sequence: CASSPGQAIRNEQFF. The CDR3 coding sequence is TGTGCCAGCAGTCCGGGACAGGCGATTCGGAATGAGCAGTTCTTC.

The chain links TRBV4-2 to TRBJ1-2; the match to TRBD1 covers 8 bases. Per the germline V gene, CDR1 is LGHNA and CDR2 is YNFKEQ. Trimming removed 4 bases from V and 7 bases from J; junction bases left unmatched: 14. The CDR3 runs 16 residues. CDR3 loop: CASSPPGSGTGPGYTF. The CDR3 region has the DNA TGTGCCAGCAGCCCCCCGGGATCCGGGACAGGCCCTGGCTACACCTTC.

The rearrangement uses TRBV19 and TRBJ1-2; TRBD1 aligns across 8 bases. The germline CDR1 and CDR2 sequences are LNHDA and SQIVND (reference sequence). The junction had 9 bases not matched to a gene; V was cut back by 7 bases and J by 2 bases. CDR3 length equals 15 residues. DNA of the CDR3: TGTGCCAGTAACATCGGGACAGGTGCCAACTATGGCTACACCTTC. This gives the protein CASNIGTGANYGYTF.

The chain combines TRBV19 with TRBJ1-1, with D possibly TRBD1 on 6 matching bases. The CDR3 is 14 residues long. Germline assignment: CDR1 LNHDA and CDR2 SQIVND (reference sequence). V lost 5 bases and J lost 5, with 15 bases in between. CDR3 DNA: TGTGCCAGTAGTCCAGACAGGTGGGGGACTGAAGCTTTCTTT. Translation gives CASSPDRWGTEAFF.

This chain joins TRBV7-3 and TRBJ1-2; D may be TRBD1 (5 bases). The V and J ends lost 5 bases and 1 base respectively, with 14 bases between them. The CDR3 runs to 15 residues. CDR1 and CDR2 (germline): SGHTA, FQGTGA. The CDR3, as DNA: TGTGCCAGCAGCCCCGTGGCAGGGAATAACTATGGCTACACCTTC. This gives the protein CASSPVAGNNYGYTF.

The V and J genes are TRBV19 and TRBJ2-3; 8 nucleotides line up with TRBD2. This CDR3 is built from 15 residues. CDR1 is LNHDA and CDR2 is SQIVND in the germline V gene (reference sequence). Unmatched junction bases numbered 5, after V lost 1 base and J lost 5 bases. The CDR3 DNA sequence: TGTGCCAGTAGTATAGGGACTAGCAGTGGAGATACGCAGTATTTT. As protein: CASSIGTSSGDTQYF.

The rearrangement joins TRBV24-1 to TRBJ1-2; TRBD1 matches 9 bases. Trimming cost V 3 bases and J 8 bases; bases outside gene matches: 3. The CDR3 has 13 residues. Germline V CDR1 and CDR2: KGHDR, SFDVKD. CDR3 nucleotides: TGTGCCACCAGTGATACAACAGGGGGCGGCTACACCTTC. Protein sequence: CATSDTTGGGYTF.

The chain employs TRBV5-4 and TRBJ1-1; no firm D call. V was cut by 0 bases and J by 0 bases, with 6 bases left in between. The CDR3 is 14 amino acids. Germline lookup yields CDR1 SGHNT and CDR2 YYREEE (reference sequence). For the CDR3, the DNA is TGTGCCAGCAGCTTGGTGGGCGTGAACACTGAAGCTTTCTTT. As protein: CASSLVGVNTEAFF.